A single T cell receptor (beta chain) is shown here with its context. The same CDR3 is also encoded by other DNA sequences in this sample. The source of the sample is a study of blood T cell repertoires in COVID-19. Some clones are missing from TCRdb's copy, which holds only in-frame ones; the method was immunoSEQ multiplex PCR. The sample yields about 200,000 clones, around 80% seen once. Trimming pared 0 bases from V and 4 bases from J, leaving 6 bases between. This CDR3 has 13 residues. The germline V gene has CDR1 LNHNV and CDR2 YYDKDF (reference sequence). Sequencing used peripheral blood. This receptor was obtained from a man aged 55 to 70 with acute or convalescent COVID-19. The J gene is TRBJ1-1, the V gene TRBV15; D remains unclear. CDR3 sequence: CATSRDGLTEAFF. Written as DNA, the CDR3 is TGTGCCACCAGCAGAGATGGGCTCACTGAAGCTTTCTTT.